These 8 T cell receptor beta chains were sequenced from one sample in a study of cytomegalovirus exposure and HLA in healthy donors. A multiplex PCR was run with 60 Vbeta primers and 13 Jbeta primers. Measured with immunoSEQ multiplex PCR; TCRdb has only the in-frame clones, and not every one. The data show some 150,000 clones, around 77% seen once. The sequenced sample was PBMCs. The origin of the receptors is a woman aged 40-49 years in good health and CMV-seropositive.

Regarding this clone: At one of its ends the junction is not consistent with the germline gene, which may arise from a read error. The CDR3 DNA is TGCGCCAGCGGCCAAGAATTACGGGACAGGGGAAGCGGCTACACCTTC. Amino acids: CASGQELRDRGSGYTF. The rearrangement links TRBV4-1 to TRBJ1-2; 10 positions agree with TRBD1. CDR3 length: 16 residues. From germline, CDR1 is MGHRA and CDR2 YSYEKL.

This chain connects TRBV5-1 to TRBJ1-4, with TRBD1 identical over 8 bases. With 4 bases clipped from V and 8 bases from J, the junction kept 7 bases outside the gene matches. This CDR3 has 14 amino acids. Germline assignment: CDR1 SGHRS and CDR2 YFSETQ. Here the CDR3 reads CASSPGTGEEKLFF. CDR3 nucleotides: TGCGCCAGCAGCCCCGGGACAGGTGAAGAAAAACTGTTTTTT.

This clone showed up just a few times. The sample contains more than one DNA sequence encoding this CDR3. This chain joins TRBV7-7 and TRBJ2-3; the match to TRBD1 covers 8 bases. The CDR3 contains 15 residues. Germline loops: CDR1 SSHAT, CDR2 FNYEAQ (reference sequence). The V and J ends lost 1 base and 0 bases, in that order; junction bases with no gene match: 0. In DNA form, the CDR3 reads TGTGCCAGCAGCTTAGGGGACAGGAGCACAGATACGCAGTATTTT. Residues: CASSLGDRSTDTQYF.

V usage is TRBV5-1 and J usage is TRBJ2-5; TRBD1 matches at 10 bases. The CDR3 loop spans 15 amino acids. V trimming: 2 bases; J trimming: 1 base; junction bases outside the gene matches: 2. Germline V gives CDR1 SGHRS, CDR2 YFSETQ. CDR3 bases: TGCGCCAGCAGCTTTAGGACAGGGGGCCAAGAGACCCAGTACTTC. Amino acids: CASSFRTGGQETQYF.

V gene TRBV5-1 combines with J gene TRBJ1-1, with D possibly being TRBD1 (6 bases). This CDR3 has 14 amino acids. Trimming left V 4 bases short and J 7 bases short, with 17 bases between. Germline V gene data show CDR1 as SGHRS and CDR2 as YFSETQ. CDR3: CASSPGTRWGEAFF. The DNA of the CDR3 is TGCGCCAGCAGCCCGGGGACAAGATGGGGTGAAGCTTTCTTT.

The genes are TRBV19 and TRBJ1-5, with D possibly TRBD1 on 6 matching bases. This CDR3 region has 15 residues. The germline V and J ends were trimmed by 8 bases and 7 bases, with 21 bases remaining between them. The germline CDR1 and CDR2 sequences are LNHDA and SQIVND (reference sequence). The CDR3 DNA follows: TGTGCCAGTGCCCGGGAGGGAGGGGGATTCCAGCCCCAGCATTTT. It specifies CASAREGGGFQPQHF.

CDR3 sequence reads: CASRPDAVTSYNEQFF. The CDR3 coding sequence is TGTGCCAGCAGGCCCGATGCGGTGACCTCCTACAATGAGCAGTTCTTC. This rearrangement joins TRBV5-4 to TRBJ2-1; D is unclear. V was pared by 5 bases and J by 0 bases, with 15 bases between. The CDR3 runs to 16 residues. CDR1 and CDR2 from the germline V gene are SGHNT and YYREEE (reference sequence).

In this sample, this clone turned up a few times. The chain recombines TRBV7-6 with TRBJ2-4; TRBD1 aligns across 10 bases. Germline V gene sequence: CDR1 SGHVS, CDR2 FNYEAQ. The junction had 8 bases not matched to a gene; V was cut back by 4 bases and J by 2 bases. This CDR3 contains 17 residues. The CDR3: CASSSGTGVSPKNIQYF. As DNA, the CDR3 is TGTGCCAGCAGCTCGGGGACAGGGGTATCCCCCAAAAACATTCAGTACTTC.